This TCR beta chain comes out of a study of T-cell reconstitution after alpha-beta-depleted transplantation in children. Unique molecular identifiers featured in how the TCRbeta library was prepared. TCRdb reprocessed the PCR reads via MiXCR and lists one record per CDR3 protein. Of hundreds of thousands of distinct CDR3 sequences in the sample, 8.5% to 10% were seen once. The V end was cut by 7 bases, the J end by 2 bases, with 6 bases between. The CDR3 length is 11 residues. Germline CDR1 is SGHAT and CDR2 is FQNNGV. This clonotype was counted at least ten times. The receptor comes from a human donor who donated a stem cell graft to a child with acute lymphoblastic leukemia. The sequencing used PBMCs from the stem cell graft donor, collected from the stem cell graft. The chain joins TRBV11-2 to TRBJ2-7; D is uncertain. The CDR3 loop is CASTPTYEQYF. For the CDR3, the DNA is TGTGCCAGCACCCCAACCTACGAGCAGTACTTC. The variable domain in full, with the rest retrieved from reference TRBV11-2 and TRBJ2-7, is EAGVAQSPRYKIIEKRQSVAFWCNPISGHATLYWYQQILGQGPKLLIQFQNNGVVDDSQLPKDRFSAERLKGVDSTLKIQPAKLEDSAVYLCASTPTYEQYFGPGTRLTVT.